This record concerns one T cell receptor (beta chain) sequence. This sample was included in a study of T cell responses to AZD1222 COVID-19 vaccine. Assay used: immunoSEQ multiplex PCR; TCRdb lists only in-frame clones, some missing. The table lists approximately 110,000 clones, approximately 86% of them singletons. The trim removed 1 base at V and 5 bases at J, leaving 7 bases unmatched. Germline V gene lookup returns CDR1 GTSNPN and CDR2 SVGIG (reference sequence). There are 17 residues in the CDR3. The source material was peripheral blood, sampled on day 0 of AZD1222 vaccination. V and J are TRBV30 and TRBJ2-1; 14 bases fit TRBD2. The sequence was collected from an adult in good health. The CDR3 DNA reads as TGTGCCTGGAGTGGGGGGACTAGCGGGAGACTTGACAATGAGCAGTTCTTC. Residues: CAWSGGTSGRLDNEQFF.